This T cell receptor (beta chain) came from a study of cytomegalovirus exposure and HLA in healthy donors. The wider study: Both the approximately 120 validation repertoires and the 600 to 750 first-cohort repertoires used the same platform, as reported by a later analysis.

Only in-frame clones appear in the TCRdb table, and some are missing; sequencing was by immunoSEQ multiplex PCR. The sample includes 70,000 to 90,000 clones, around four fifths of them seen just once. Whole-study results and caveats: Some TCR beta chains (roughly 160 of them) were listed as cytomegalovirus-associated.

This clone was counted once. Its target is not known. V lost 6 bases and J 8 bases, leaving 19 bases between the germline ends. The germline V gene encodes CDR1 SGHAT and CDR2 FQDESV (reference sequence). CDR3 length: 14 residues. V gene TRBV11-1 combines with J gene TRBJ2-5, with a possible D match to TRBD2 (5 bases). What was sequenced was PBMCs. The TCR was taken from a man under 40 in good health and CMV-seronegative. The CDR3: CASRNPLRRHTQYF. Written as DNA, the CDR3 is TGTGCCAGCAGGAACCCTCTGCGGAGGCATACCCAGTACTTC.